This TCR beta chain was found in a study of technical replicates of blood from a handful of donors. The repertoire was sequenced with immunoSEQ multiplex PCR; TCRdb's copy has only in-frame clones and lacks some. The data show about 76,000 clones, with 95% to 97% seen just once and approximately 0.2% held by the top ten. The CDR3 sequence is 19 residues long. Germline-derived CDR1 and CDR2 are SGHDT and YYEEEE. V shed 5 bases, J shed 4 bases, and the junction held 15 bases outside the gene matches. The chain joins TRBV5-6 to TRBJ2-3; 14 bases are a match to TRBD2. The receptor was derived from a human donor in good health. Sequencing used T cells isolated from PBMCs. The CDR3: CASSGTSGGPVPPPDTQYF. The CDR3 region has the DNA TGTGCCAGCAGTGGGACTAGCGGGGGCCCCGTGCCTCCACCAGATACGCAGTATTTT.